The rows below give T cell receptor beta chains drawn from one sample of a study of human T cells and chemical hapten exposure. MiXCR, run by TCRdb on the RACE reads, gives a single entry per CDR3 protein. The sample includes over 55,000 distinct CDR3 sequences, roughly 12% of them seen just once. Here the sequenced sample was whole blood, taken in connection with sensitization to the hapten diphenylcyclopropenone (DPC). All receptors come from a man aged 25 to 45 with alopecia areata. Some clones in this sample may be carry-over from other donors' samples. Both conserved end residues are trimmed from each CDR3.

ASTLSTTEAF	TRBV28
ASSLTLGYVQNEQF	TRBV12-3/TRBV12-4
ASRSPTYEQY	TRBV5-1
ASSYGTAQETQY	TRBV5-1
ASSLTSHLSSGSPLH	TRBV7-3
ASRRQGDSPLH	TRBV28
ASSEGEKGGDEQF	TRBV6-1
ASSQGDGGYNEQF	TRBV4-1
ASSPGPNEKLF	TRBV11-2
ASSQDGVGSPLH	TRBV3-1
ASSVGRGLLGTDTQY	TRBV9
SAPRPGRETQY	TRBV20-1
ASSSETGRTYNEQF	TRBV5-1
ASSLGILSGNTIY	TRBV7-2
ASSYSGLAVYNEQF	TRBV6-5
ASSPGGTAYEQY	TRBV5-1
ATSRDRLAGGSDTQY	TRBV15
ASRPGLAYSSTDTQY	TRBV2
ASSLNREDAPLH	TRBV7-8
ASSVETGYNSPLH	TRBV9
ASSLSGTGTSPNYGYT	TRBV27
ASSSWRGGAYNEQF	TRBV6-2/TRBV6-3
ASRGRTGSSPLH	TRBV12-3/TRBV12-4
ASKLGQVRSYGYT	TRBV2
ASSVGQGTYEQY	TRBV9
ATSLTGGSVGELF	TRBV24-1